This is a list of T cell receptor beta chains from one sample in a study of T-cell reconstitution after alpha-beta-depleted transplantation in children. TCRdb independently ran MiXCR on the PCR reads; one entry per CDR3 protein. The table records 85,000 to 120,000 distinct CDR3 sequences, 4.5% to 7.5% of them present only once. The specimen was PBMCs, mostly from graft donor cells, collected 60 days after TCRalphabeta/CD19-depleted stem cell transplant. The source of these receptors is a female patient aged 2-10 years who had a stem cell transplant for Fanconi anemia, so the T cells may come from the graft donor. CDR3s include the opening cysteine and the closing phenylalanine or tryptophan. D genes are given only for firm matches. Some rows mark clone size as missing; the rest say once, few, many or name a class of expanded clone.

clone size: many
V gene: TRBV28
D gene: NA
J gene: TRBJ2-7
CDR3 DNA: TGTGCCAGCGCCCAGTTTGGGCAGGGATACGAGCAGTACTTC
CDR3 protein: CASAQFGQGYEQYF

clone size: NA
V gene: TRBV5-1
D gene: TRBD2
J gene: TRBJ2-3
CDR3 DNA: TGCGCCAGCAGCTTCTTAGCGGGGGTCACAGATACGCAGTATTTT
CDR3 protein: CASSFLAGVTDTQYF

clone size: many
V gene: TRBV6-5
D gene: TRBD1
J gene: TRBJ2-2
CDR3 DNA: TGTGCCATCCGGACAGGGAATTTGAAAACCGGGGAGCTGTTTTTT
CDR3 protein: CAIRTGNLKTGELFF

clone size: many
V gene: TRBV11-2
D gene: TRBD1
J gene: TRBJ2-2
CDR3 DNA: TGTGCCAGCAGCAGGACAGGAAACACCGGGGAGCTGTTTTTT
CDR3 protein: CASSRTGNTGELFF

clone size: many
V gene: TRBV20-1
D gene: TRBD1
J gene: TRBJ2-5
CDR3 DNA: TGCAGTGCTCGGATGAACAGGGGTCACCAAGAGACCCAGTACTTC
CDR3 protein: CSARMNRGHQETQYF

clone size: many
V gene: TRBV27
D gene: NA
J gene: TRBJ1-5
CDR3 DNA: TGTGCCAGCCGAGGTGGCAATCAGCCCCAGCATTTT
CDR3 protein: CASRGGNQPQHF

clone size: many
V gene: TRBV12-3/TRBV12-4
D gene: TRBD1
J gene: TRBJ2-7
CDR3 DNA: TGTGCCAGCAGGGGACAGAACTACGAGCAGTACTTC
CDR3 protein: CASRGQNYEQYF

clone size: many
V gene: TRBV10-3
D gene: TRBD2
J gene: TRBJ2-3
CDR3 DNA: TGTGCCATCAGTGAGTCGTTTAGCGGGACAGATACGCAGTATTTT
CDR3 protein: CAISESFSGTDTQYF

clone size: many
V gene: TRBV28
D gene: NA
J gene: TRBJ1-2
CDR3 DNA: TGTGCCAGCAGTTTGCCGTCAGGGGACCCCGTGAGGGCTGGCTACACCTTC
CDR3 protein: CASSLPSGDPVRAGYTF

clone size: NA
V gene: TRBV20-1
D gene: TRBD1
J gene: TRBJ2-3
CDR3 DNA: TGCAGTGGGGGGGGCCCGGGACAGGGTACAGATACGCAGTATTTT
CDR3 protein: CSGGGPGQGTDTQYF

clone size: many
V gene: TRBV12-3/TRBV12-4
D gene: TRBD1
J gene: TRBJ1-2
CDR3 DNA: TGTGCCAGCAGTTTCGCCCCCTCCGGGACAGCCGGCTACACCTTC
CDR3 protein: CASSFAPSGTAGYTF

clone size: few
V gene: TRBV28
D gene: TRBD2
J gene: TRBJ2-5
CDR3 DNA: TGTGCCACCTCGACTAGCGGGAGAAGCTGGGAGACCCAGTACTTC
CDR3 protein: CATSTSGRSWETQYF

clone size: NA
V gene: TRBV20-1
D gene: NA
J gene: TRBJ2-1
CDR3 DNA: TGCAGTGCTAGGAGACTATCCTACAATGAGCAGTTCTTC
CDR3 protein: CSARRLSYNEQFF

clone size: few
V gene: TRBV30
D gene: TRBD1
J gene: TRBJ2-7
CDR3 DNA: TGTGCCTGGAGTCCGACAGGGCCCTACGAGCAGTACTTC
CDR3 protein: CAWSPTGPYEQYF

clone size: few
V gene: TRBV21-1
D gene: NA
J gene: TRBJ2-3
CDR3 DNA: TGTGCCAGCAGCAAAGATTCGCGGGAGGGCCTCGGCTCAGATACGCAGTATTTT
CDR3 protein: CASSKDSREGLGSDTQYF

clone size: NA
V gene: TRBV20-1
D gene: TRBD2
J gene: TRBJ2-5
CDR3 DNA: TGCAGTGCTAGAGTGCTTACCGGGACTAGCGGCCAAGAGACCCAGTACTTC
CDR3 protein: CSARVLTGTSGQETQYF

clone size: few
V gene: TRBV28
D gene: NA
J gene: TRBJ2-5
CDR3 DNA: TGTGCCAGCAGTTTATTTGTTGGCTGGTCGGACAGAGGGGAGACCCAGTACTTC
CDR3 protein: CASSLFVGWSDRGETQYF

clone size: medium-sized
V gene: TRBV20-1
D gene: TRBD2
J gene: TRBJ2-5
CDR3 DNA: TGCAGTGCTAGGGCGGGGGGGCAAGAGACCCAGTACTTC
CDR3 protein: CSARAGGQETQYF

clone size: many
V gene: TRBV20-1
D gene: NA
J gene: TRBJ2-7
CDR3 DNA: TGCAGTGCTAGAGACCCACTAGTAAGCGAGCAGTACTTC
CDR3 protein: CSARDPLVSEQYF

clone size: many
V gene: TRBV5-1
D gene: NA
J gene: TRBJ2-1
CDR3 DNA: TGCGCCAGCAGCTCCGGAGGGACACCCTACAATGAGCAGTTCTTC
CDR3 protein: CASSSGGTPYNEQFF

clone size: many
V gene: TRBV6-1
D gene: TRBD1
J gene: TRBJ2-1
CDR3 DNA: TGTGCCAGCAGTCCGGGACAGTATTACAATGAGCAGTTCTTC
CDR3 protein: CASSPGQYYNEQFF

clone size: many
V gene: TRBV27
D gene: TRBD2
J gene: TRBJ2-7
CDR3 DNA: TGTGCCAGCAGTTTTAGCGGGAGGATGAGAGGAGAGCAGTACTTC
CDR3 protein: CASSFSGRMRGEQYF

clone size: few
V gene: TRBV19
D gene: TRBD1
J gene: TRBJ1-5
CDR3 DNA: TGTGCCAGCAAAAGACAGGGGCCTAGCAATCAGCCCCAGCATTTT
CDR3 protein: CASKRQGPSNQPQHF

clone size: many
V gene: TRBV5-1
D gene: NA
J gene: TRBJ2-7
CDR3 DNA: TGCGCCAGCAGCTTGGGCCTAGCGCTCGAGCAGTACTTC
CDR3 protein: CASSLGLALEQYF

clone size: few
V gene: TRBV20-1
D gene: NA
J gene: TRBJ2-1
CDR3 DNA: TGCAGTCCGACTTACAGCTCCTACAATGAGCAGTTCTTC
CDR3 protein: CSPTYSSYNEQFF

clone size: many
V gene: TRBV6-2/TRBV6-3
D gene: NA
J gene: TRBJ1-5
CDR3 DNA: TGTGCCAGCAGTGCCTGGGGGCCCAATCAGCCCCAGCATTTT
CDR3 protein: CASSAWGPNQPQHF

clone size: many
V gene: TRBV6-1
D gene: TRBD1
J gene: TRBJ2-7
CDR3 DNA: TGTGCCAGTAAGATGACAGGGGGCGTTTACGAGCAGTACTTC
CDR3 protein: CASKMTGGVYEQYF

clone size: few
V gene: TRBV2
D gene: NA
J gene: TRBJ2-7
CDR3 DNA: TGTGCCAGCAGCCTCCGGGGGACCGAGCAGTACTTC
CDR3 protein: CASSLRGTEQYF

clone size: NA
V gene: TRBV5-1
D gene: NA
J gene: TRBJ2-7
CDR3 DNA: TGCGCCAGCAGCTTGAGTCTTGGAGGACAGATAGCCTACGAGCAGTACTTC
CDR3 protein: CASSLSLGGQIAYEQYF

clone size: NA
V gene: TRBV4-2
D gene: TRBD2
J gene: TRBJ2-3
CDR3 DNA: TGTGCCAGCAGCCAAGATAGGGCTAGCGGGAGGGGAAGGCAGTATTTT
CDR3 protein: CASSQDRASGRGRQYF

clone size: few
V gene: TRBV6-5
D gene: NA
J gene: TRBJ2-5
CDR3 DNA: TGTGCCAGCAGTTACGGGGGCTACCAAGAGACCCAGTACTTC
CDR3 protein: CASSYGGYQETQYF

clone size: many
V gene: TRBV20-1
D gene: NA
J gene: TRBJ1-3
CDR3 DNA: TGCAGTGCTAGAGTCTGGGCTGCTGGAAACACCATATATTTT
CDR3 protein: CSARVWAAGNTIYF

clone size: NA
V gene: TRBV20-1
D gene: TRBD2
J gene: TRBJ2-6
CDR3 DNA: TGCAGTGCTGAGCGGGGTCTTATCTCTGGGGCCAACGTCCTGACTTTC
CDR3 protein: CSAERGLISGANVLTF

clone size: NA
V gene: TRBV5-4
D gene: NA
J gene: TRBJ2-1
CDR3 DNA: TGTGCCATCAGTTTCGGACTTTGGGGGAATGAGCAGTTCTTC
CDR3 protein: CAISFGLWGNEQFF

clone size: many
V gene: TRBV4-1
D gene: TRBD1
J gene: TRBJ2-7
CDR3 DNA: TGCGCCAGCAGCCAAGGACAGGGGAGCGAGCAGTACTTC
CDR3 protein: CASSQGQGSEQYF